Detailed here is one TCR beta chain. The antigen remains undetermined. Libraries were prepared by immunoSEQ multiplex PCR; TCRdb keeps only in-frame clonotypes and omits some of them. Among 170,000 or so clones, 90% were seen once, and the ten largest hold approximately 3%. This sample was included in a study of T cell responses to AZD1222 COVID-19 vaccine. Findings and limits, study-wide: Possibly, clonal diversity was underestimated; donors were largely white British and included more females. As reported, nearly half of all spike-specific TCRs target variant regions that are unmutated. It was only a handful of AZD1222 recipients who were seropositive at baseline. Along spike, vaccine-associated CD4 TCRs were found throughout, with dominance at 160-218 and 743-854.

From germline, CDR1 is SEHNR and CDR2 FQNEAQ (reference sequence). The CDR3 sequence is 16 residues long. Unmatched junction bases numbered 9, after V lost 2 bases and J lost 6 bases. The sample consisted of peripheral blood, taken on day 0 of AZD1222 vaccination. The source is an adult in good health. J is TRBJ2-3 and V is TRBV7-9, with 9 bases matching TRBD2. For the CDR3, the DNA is TGTGCCAGCAGCTTACCCCTAGCGGGGACAATGGATACGCAGTATTTT. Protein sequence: CASSLPLAGTMDTQYF.